Listed below are T cell receptor beta chains from one sample, sequenced in a study of cytomegalovirus exposure and HLA in healthy donors. Clones were read by immunoSEQ multiplex PCR, and TCRdb kept only the in-frame ones, dropping some. The sample comprises 90,000 to 120,000 clones, approximately 73% of which are singletons, and about 4.2% rests with the top ten. Material for sequencing was PBMCs. The receptors originated from a woman in her forties or fifties in good health and CMV-seropositive. Each CDR3 is given with its conserved first and last residue. The D gene is left open where the match is weak. The size entry is marked missing in some rows and otherwise reads once, few, many or a size class.

v_gene,d_gene,j_gene,abundance,CDR3aa,CDR3nt
TRBV4-1,TRBD2,TRBJ2-2,NA,CASSHMERLATRELFF,TGCGCCAGCAGCCACATGGAAAGACTAGCGACTAGGGAGCTGTTTTTT
TRBV29-1,NA,TRBJ1-3,NA,CSVSRGVSGNTIYF,TGCAGCGTTTCCCGGGGGGTCTCTGGAAACACCATATATTTT
TRBV5-1,NA,TRBJ2-2,NA,CASSGGTANTGELFF,TGCGCCAGCAGCGGAGGGACGGCGAACACCGGGGAGCTGTTTTTT
TRBV5-8,NA,TRBJ2-3,NA,CASSLGLATDTQYF,TGTGCCAGCAGCTTGGGCCTAGCGACAGATACGCAGTATTTT
TRBV29-1,TRBD2,TRBJ2-1,NA,CSVGAGGLRNEQFF,TGCAGCGTTGGGGCGGGAGGGCTAAGAAATGAGCAGTTCTTC
TRBV7-2,TRBD1,TRBJ2-5,few,CASSRGQGMQTQYF,TGTGCCAGCAGCAGGGGACAGGGGATGCAGACCCAGTACTTC
TRBV9,TRBD1,TRBJ2-2,once,CATGQGNTGELFF,TGTGCCACCGGACAGGGGAACACCGGGGAGCTGTTTTTT
TRBV5-4,TRBD1,TRBJ1-2,NA,CASSSATGSRYGYTF,TGTGCCAGCAGCTCCGCGACAGGGTCACGTTATGGCTACACCTTC
TRBV5-1,TRBD2,TRBJ2-3,NA,CASSLLAGGSPSTDTQYF,TGCGCCAGCAGCTTATTGGCGGGAGGCTCCCCTAGCACAGATACGCAGTATTTT
TRBV2,TRBD1,TRBJ1-6,few,CASSRDRNSPLHF,TGTGCCAGCAGCCGGGACAGAAATTCACCCCTCCACTTT
TRBV6-6,NA,TRBJ1-2,few,CASSYPGQPYGYTF,TGTGCCAGCAGTTACCCCGGACAGCCCTATGGCTACACCTTC
TRBV4-2,NA,TRBJ2-3,NA,CASSPLHGGDSTDTQYF,TGTGCCAGCAGCCCACTCCACGGGGGTGACAGCACAGATACGCAGTATTTT
TRBV27,NA,TRBJ1-4,NA,CASSFQGAANEKLFF,TGTGCCAGCAGTTTTCAGGGTGCGGCTAATGAAAAACTATTTTTT
TRBV4-2,NA,TRBJ2-1,few,CASSLEEGIGYNEQFF,TGTGCCAGCAGCCTCGAGGAGGGGATCGGCTACAATGAGCAGTTCTTC
TRBV9,TRBD2,TRBJ2-7,once,CASSVAGGSLYEQYF,TGTGCCAGCAGCGTAGCTGGCGGGAGTCTGTACGAGCAGTACTTC
TRBV2,NA,TRBJ2-3,NA,CASRGDTQYF,TGTGCCAGTCGGGGAGATACGCAGTATTTT
TRBV2,TRBD2,TRBJ2-7,NA,CASKERESYEQYF,TGTGCCAGCAAAGAGCGGGAAAGCTACGAGCAGTACTTC
TRBV2,TRBD1,TRBJ1-4,many,CASRDRVGDEKLFF,TGTGCCAGCAGGGACAGGGTTGGTGATGAAAAACTGTTTTTT
TRBV11-2,TRBD2,TRBJ2-1,NA,CASSLNLPSGSSYNEQFF,TGTGCCAGCAGCTTAAATCTGCCTAGCGGTAGTAGCTACAATGAGCAGTTCTTC
TRBV2,NA,TRBJ1-1,NA,CAIPQGLTEALF,TGTGCCATCCCACAGGGTTTAACTGAAGCTCTCTTT
TRBV2,NA,TRBJ2-5,NA,CASSEKRAQYF,TGTGCCAGCAGTGAGAAGAGGGCCCAGTACTTC
TRBV6-1,NA,TRBJ2-1,NA,CASRGSEGDYNEQFF,TGTGCCAGCAGGGGGTCAGAGGGGGATTACAATGAGCAGTTCTTC
TRBV30,TRBD1,TRBJ1-1,NA,CAWSVLGDRMNTEAFF,TGTGCCTGGAGTGTATTGGGGGACAGGATGAACACTGAAGCTTTCTTT
TRBV7-2,NA,TRBJ1-1,NA,CATGNKMNTEAFF,TGTGCCACCGGTAATAAAATGAACACTGAAGCTTTCTTT
TRBV6-6,TRBD2,TRBJ2-3,NA,CASSYAGGTDTQYF,TGTGCCAGCAGTTACGCGGGGGGCACAGATACGCAGTATTTT
TRBV30,TRBD2,TRBJ2-3,NA,CAWSVLTGGTQYF,TGTGCCTGGAGTGTATTAACGGGGGGGACGCAGTATTTT
TRBV6-1,TRBD1,TRBJ1-1,NA,CASSEVGTGGTEAFF,TGTGCCAGCAGTGAAGTTGGGACAGGCGGCACTGAAGCTTTCTTT
TRBV7-6,NA,TRBJ1-5,NA,CASSPRGGANQPQHF,TGTGCCAGCAGCCCGCGGGGGGGGGCCAATCAGCCCCAGCATTTT
TRBV7-6,NA,TRBJ1-1,NA,CASSLAAGKGDTEAFF,TGTGCCAGCAGCTTAGCAGCAGGGAAGGGGGACACTGAAGCTTTCTTT
TRBV4-1,NA,TRBJ1-2,NA,CASSQDGIPGDGYTF,TGCGCCAGCAGCCAGGACGGGATCCCGGGGGATGGCTACACCTTC
TRBV12-5,NA,TRBJ2-1,NA,CASVPQGSYNEQFF,TGTGCTAGTGTTCCTCAGGGGTCCTACAATGAGCAGTTCTTC
TRBV27,NA,TRBJ2-7,once,CASSLKGVTYEQYF,TGTGCCAGCAGTTTAAAAGGGGTGACATACGAGCAGTACTTC
TRBV11-2,NA,TRBJ1-1,NA,CASSRLDIRMNTEAFF,TGTGCCAGCAGCCGCCTGGACATTCGGATGAACACTGAAGCTTTCTTT
TRBV5-6,NA,TRBJ2-3,NA,CASSRDSGTDTQYF,TGTGCCAGCAGCCGAGATTCGGGTACAGATACGCAGTATTTT
TRBV6-5,NA,TRBJ1-1,NA,CASSRGSLNTEAFF,TGTGCCAGCAGCCGCGGCAGTCTTAACACTGAAGCTTTCTTT
TRBV7-9,TRBD1,TRBJ1-1,NA,CASSTEQGATEAFF,TGTGCCAGCAGCACAGAGCAGGGGGCTACCGAAGCTTTCTTT
TRBV11-1,NA,TRBJ1-1,once,CASRPQTGNTEAFF,TGTGCCAGCAGGCCTCAGACAGGGAACACTGAAGCTTTCTTT
TRBV7-9,NA,TRBJ1-1,once,CASSLDAQAEAFF,TGTGCCAGCAGCTTAGACGCACAAGCTGAAGCTTTCTTT
TRBV11-1,TRBD2,TRBJ2-2,NA,CASSFGLAGVTGELFF,TGTGCCAGCAGCTTCGGACTAGCGGGAGTAACCGGGGAGCTGTTTTTT